These 18 T cell receptor beta chains were sequenced from one sample in a study of shared clonotypes between healthy human individuals. The naive CD8 fraction comprised CD45RO-negative cells positively selected for CCR7 and excluded terminally differentiated effector memory CD45RA+ cells. Method: immunoSEQ multiplex PCR; TCRdb's copy keeps in-frame clones and lacks some. The sample carries about 2.1 million clones, 90% to 95% recorded once. The material sequenced was naive CD8+ T cells from PBMCs. The source is a man aged 18 to 30 in good health. Some clones in this sample may be carry-over from other donors' samples.

The chain combines TRBV4-3 with TRBJ2-1; 8 bases are a match to TRBD1. CDR3 length: 19 amino acids. With 0 bases clipped from V and 1 base from J, the junction kept 11 bases outside the gene matches. Germline V gene sequence: CDR1 LGHNA, CDR2 YSLEER. DNA of the CDR3: TGCGCCAGCAGCCAAGATTGGGGCGAGGGACAGGAATCCTACAATGAGCAGTTCTTC. Protein sequence: CASSQDWGEGQESYNEQFF.

As to this clone: Other DNA sequences in the same sample also yield this CDR3. This chain joins TRBV9 and TRBJ2-7; D might be TRBD1 (5 bases). This CDR3 has 14 amino acids. Trimming pared 0 bases from V and 2 bases from J, leaving 9 bases between. Germline loops: CDR1 SGDLS, CDR2 YYNGEE. The CDR3 reads CASSVGGPAYEQYF. The CDR3 bases are TGTGCCAGCAGCGTAGGGGGCCCAGCCTACGAGCAGTACTTC.

CDR3 region: CASSSRATGPEETQYF. The CDR3 region has the DNA TGTGCCAGCAGCTCCCGAGCGACGGGGCCCGAAGAGACCCAGTACTTC. The V gene is TRBV7-2, the J gene TRBJ2-5; D tentatively fits TRBD1 or TRBD2 (5 bases each). The V gene's germline CDR1 is SGHTA and CDR2 FQGNSA. V was pared by 4 bases and J by 3 bases, with 18 bases between. The CDR3 covers 16 residues.

This chain links TRBV4-3 with TRBJ1-6, with a possible D match to TRBD1 (5 bases). The germline CDR1 and CDR2 sequences are LGHNA and YSLEER. Between the trimmed V and J ends, which lost 2 bases and 4 bases, there was a span of 6 bases. The CDR3 length is 14 residues. CDR3 DNA sequence: TGCGCCAGCAGCCAAAAGGGGTATAATTCACCCCTCCACTTT. Translating it yields CASSQKGYNSPLHF.

CDR3 nucleotides: TGTGCCGTTAAAGGGGGATCGAGCACAGATACGCAGTATTTT. As protein: CAVKGGSSTDTQYF. The V and J genes are TRBV2 and TRBJ2-3; possibly TRBD1 for D (6 bases). V lost 11 bases and J 0 bases, leaving 15 bases between the germline ends. The CDR3 runs 14 residues. The germline CDR1 and CDR2 sequences are SNHLY and FYNNEI. The whole variable domain, remainder taken from reference TRBV2 and TRBJ2-3, is EPEVTQTPSHQVTQMGQEVILRCVPISNHLYFYWYRQILGQKVEFLVSFYNNEISEKSEIFDDQFSVERPDGSNFTLKIRSTKLEDSAMYFCAVKGGSSTDTQYFGPGTRLTVL.

In this sample, this clone turned up once. The J gene is TRBJ1-1, the V gene TRBV27; 10 bases fit TRBD1. Germline V gene sequence: CDR1 MNHEY, CDR2 SMNVEV (reference sequence). This CDR3 is built from 15 residues. The V and J ends lost 6 bases and 3 bases, in that order; junction bases with no gene match: 7. The CDR3 spells CASRVRDRGDTEAFF. The CDR3 coding sequence is TGTGCCAGCAGGGTCCGGGACAGGGGAGACACTGAAGCTTTCTTT.

This clone was observed once. J is TRBJ1-2 and V is TRBV19; D gene unclear. The CDR3 runs to 18 residues. CDR1 is LNHDA, CDR2 SQIVND, per germline (reference sequence). V was shortened by 4 bases and J by 2 bases, with 23 bases between the two germline ends. The CDR3 coding sequence is TGTGCCAGTAGTACCCCCTCCGGGCAGCTTCCGACCAACTATGGCTACACCTTC. It codes for CASSTPSGQLPTNYGYTF.

The chain is built from TRBV27 and TRBJ1-1; 8 nucleotides line up with TRBD1. V shed 6 bases, J shed 2 bases, and the junction held 5 bases outside the gene matches. The CDR3 length is 14 residues. Germline V gene sequence: CDR1 MNHEY, CDR2 SMNVEV (reference sequence). In DNA, the CDR3 is TGTGCCAGCAGCCTGACAGGGGATAACACTGAAGCTTTCTTT. Protein sequence: CASSLTGDNTEAFF.

The gene calls are TRBV14 and TRBJ1-4; D unresolved. The germline V and J ends were trimmed by 2 bases and 3 bases, with 13 bases remaining between them. The germline CDR1 and CDR2 sequences are SGHDN and FVKESK. The CDR3 is 16 residues long. CDR3 protein: CASSQPPRTSNEKLFF. CDR3 DNA: TGTGCCAGCAGCCAACCTCCGAGAACTTCTAATGAAAAACTGTTTTTT. Based on the CDR3 plus reference TRBV14 and TRBJ1-4, the full variable domain is EAGVTQFPSHSVIEKGQTVTLRCDPISGHDNLYWYRRVMGKEIKFLLHFVKESKQDESGMPNNRFLAERTGGTYSTLKVQPAELEDSGVYFCASSQPPRTSNEKLFFGSGTQLSVL.

The CDR3 nucleotides read TGTGCCAGTCCCGGGACTAGCCCCGGGGAGCTGTTTTTT. Its translation: CASPGTSPGELFF. This chain connects TRBV6-6 to TRBJ2-2; 9 bases align to TRBD2. J gave up 6 bases and V 9 bases, and 5 bases lay outside the gene matches. This CDR3 is built from 13 residues. Germline assignment: CDR1 MNHNY and CDR2 SVGAGI (reference sequence).

This clone appeared a single time. The chain recombines TRBV5-1 with TRBJ1-2; 7 positions match TRBD1. This CDR3 has 15 amino acids. Germline lookup yields CDR1 SGHRS and CDR2 YFSETQ. The V and J ends lost 4 bases and 4 bases, in that order; junction bases with no gene match: 10. CDR3 region: CASSPPGQSLYGYTF. The CDR3 DNA sequence: TGCGCCAGCAGCCCACCGGGACAGTCACTCTATGGCTACACCTTC. Full variable domain (rest looked up from reference TRBV5-1 and TRBJ1-2): KAGVTQTPRYLIKTRGQQVTLSCSPISGHRSVSWYQQTPGQGLQFLFEYFSETQRNKGNFPGRFSGRQFSNSRSEMNVSTLELGDSALYLCASSPPGQSLYGYTFGSGTRLTVV.

This chain connects TRBV5-8 to TRBJ1-5; TRBD1 might be the D (5 bases). The V end was cut by 1 base, the J end by 3 bases, with 14 bases between. The germline gives CDR1 SGHTS, CDR2 YDEGEE. The CDR3 runs to 16 residues. CDR3 bases: TGTGCCAGCAGCTTGAGGATAGGGGCGGACAATCAGCCCCAGCATTTT. Residues: CASSLRIGADNQPQHF.

CDR3 nucleotide sequence: TGTGCCAGCAGCCAAGACCCGGAAACCTACAATGAGCAGTTCTTC. It codes for CASSQDPETYNEQFF. V and J are TRBV7-9 and TRBJ2-1, with D unresolved. The germline V gene has CDR1 SEHNR and CDR2 FQNEAQ (reference sequence). This CDR3 contains 15 residues. V was trimmed by 5 bases and J by 2 bases, leaving 13 bases between them.

The chain employs TRBV19 and TRBJ1-2; D might be TRBD1 (6 bases). The CDR3 runs 16 residues. Trimming cost V 3 bases and J 7 bases, with 21 bases left between them. The germline V gene encodes CDR1 LNHDA and CDR2 SQIVND (reference sequence). This CDR3 reads CASSMNLGAGVVGYTF. As DNA, the CDR3 is TGTGCCAGTAGTATGAATCTTGGGGCAGGGGTAGTTGGCTACACCTTC.

The J gene is TRBJ2-7, the V gene TRBV4-2; the D is unclear. Germline CDR1 is LGHNA and CDR2 is YNFKEQ. V lost 1 base, J lost 3 bases, and 10 bases lay in between. This CDR3 has 14 amino acids. CDR3: CASSQGLLDYEQYF. The CDR3 DNA is TGTGCCAGCAGCCAAGGATTGCTAGACTACGAGCAGTACTTC.

V is TRBV2 and J is TRBJ1-1; D remains ambiguous. This CDR3 has 14 residues. Deletions cut 3 bases from V and 5 bases from J, with 13 bases between. Per germline, CDR1 SNHLY and CDR2 FYNNEI. CDR3 in DNA: TGTGCCAGCAGTGACCCGGTAGGGAGGACTGAAGCTTTCTTT. This encodes CASSDPVGRTEAFF. Full variable domain (missing parts from reference TRBV2 and TRBJ1-1): EPEVTQTPSHQVTQMGQEVILRCVPISNHLYFYWYRQILGQKVEFLVSFYNNEISEKSEIFDDQFSVERPDGSNFTLKIRSTKLEDSAMYFCASSDPVGRTEAFFGQGTRLTVV.

The chain combines TRBV5-4 with TRBJ2-2; the match to TRBD1 covers 7 bases. This CDR3 is built from 14 residues. Germline lookup yields CDR1 SGHNT and CDR2 YYREEE (reference sequence). With V trimmed by 3 bases and J by 4 bases, 3 bases remained unmatched. The CDR3 coding sequence is TGTGCCAGCAGCTGGGGACAGTTCACCGGGGAGCTGTTTTTT. It translates to CASSWGQFTGELFF.

This clone was recorded once. The V call is TRBV29-1, the J call TRBJ2-7, with D unclear. The ends were cut back, 6 bases at V and 6 bases at J, with 18 bases in the middle. Germline values: CDR1 SQVTM, CDR2 ANQGSEA. The CDR3 runs to 13 residues. CDR3 residues: CSVEPGPPGEQYF. CDR3 DNA: TGCAGCGTGGAACCGGGCCCTCCGGGCGAGCAGTACTTC.